This T cell receptor (beta chain) was captured in a study of blood T cell repertoires in COVID-19. CDR1 is MNHNS, CDR2 SASEGT, per germline. Trimming took 4 bases from V and 8 from J, leaving 23 bases between them. This CDR3 has 16 amino acids. Under the authors' procedure: Estimates of nucleated cell counts were drawn from the amplification of reference gene primers. Only in-frame clones appear in the TCRdb table, and some are missing; sequencing was by immunoSEQ multiplex PCR. Clone size and the V and J calls come from that table; the DNA yielded D and trimming. The sample gives 70,000 or so clones, 70% to 90% of which show up once; under 1.5% is in the top ten.

J is TRBJ1-2 and V is TRBV6-1; D is perhaps TRBD1 (6 bases). The clonotype was recovered from a human donor in a cohort sampled during active COVID-19. Sequenced material: peripheral blood. The CDR3 bases are TGTGCCAGCAGTGGAACTGCAGGGGATTCCCTCCAGGGCTACACCTTC. Translation: CASSGTAGDSLQGYTF.